The 15 T cell receptor beta chains reported below all come from one sample, sequenced in a study of blood T cell repertoires in COVID-19 (dated by TCRdb to 2018 to 2020). Library creation used the immunoSEQ multiplex PCR assay. TCRdb holds this immuneACCESS table with in-frame rearrangements only. Some clones are missing; in checked studies, unresolved V genes explain under half, and the rest has no known cause. The sample data list roughly 130,000 clones, and approximately 88% of these were observed just once. The top ten constitute 10% to 13% of the sample. Sample: peripheral blood. The receptors originated from a man in his sixties with active or convalescent COVID-19.

The V and J genes are TRBV24-1 and TRBJ1-5; D possibly corresponds to TRBD1 (5 bases). Deletions cut 5 bases from V and 0 bases from J, with 10 bases between. Germline CDR1 and CDR2: KGHDR and SFDVKD. This CDR3 is built from 15 residues. CDR3 DNA sequence: TGTGCCACCAGTGGGGGGGGACGTAGCAATCAGCCCCAGCATTTT. Translation gives CATSGGGRSNQPQHF.

The rearrangement joins TRBV6-1 to TRBJ1-1; 10 bases agree with TRBD1. The germline V gene encodes CDR1 MNHNS and CDR2 SASEGT. CDR3 length equals 17 residues. V lost 3 bases and J lost 1; bases outside the gene matches: 8. The CDR3 sequence is CASSEGTRQGANTEAFF. The CDR3 DNA is TGTGCCAGCAGTGAGGGGACCCGACAGGGGGCGAACACTGAAGCTTTCTTT.

V gene TRBV27 combines with J gene TRBJ2-3; possible D gene TRBD2, 6 bases. V was trimmed by 6 bases and J by 2 bases, leaving 15 bases between them. The CDR3 totals 15 residues. Germline V gene lookup returns CDR1 MNHEY and CDR2 SMNVEV (reference sequence). CDR3 nucleotides: TGTGCCAGCAGGAAACGGGAGACCTCCACAGATACGCAGTATTTT. It specifies CASRKRETSTDTQYF.

The V gene is TRBV27, the J gene TRBJ2-7, with 11 bases identical to TRBD2. The CDR3 totals 16 residues. V lost 5 bases to trimming and J lost 5 bases; unmatched junction nucleotides: 11. Germline V lookup: CDR1 MNHEY, CDR2 SMNVEV (reference sequence). DNA of the CDR3: TGTGCCAGCAGTGCCTTCATACTAGCGGGAGTGCACGAGCAGTACTTC. Amino acid sequence: CASSAFILAGVHEQYF.

The V gene is TRBV7-8, the J gene TRBJ2-2; 7 bases are a match to TRBD2. CDR1 is SGHVS, CDR2 FQNEAQ, per germline. CDR3 size: 19 residues. Losses at the gene ends were 3 bases for V and 0 bases for J; bases not matched to a gene: 13. The CDR3: CASSFPGTTTIANTGELFF. DNA of the CDR3: TGTGCCAGCAGCTTTCCCGGGACTACTACAATTGCGAACACCGGGGAGCTGTTTTTT.

The chain couples TRBV6-6 to TRBJ2-1, with D uncertain. This CDR3 has 14 amino acids. The ends were cut back, 0 bases at V and 4 bases at J, with 7 bases in the middle. The germline gives CDR1 MNHNY, CDR2 SVGAGI (reference sequence). As DNA, the CDR3 is TGTGCCAGCAGTTACTCACGGGTATACAATGAGCAGTTCTTC. Encoded protein: CASSYSRVYNEQFF.

The chain has TRBV19 and TRBJ1-3; D not resolved. Trimming stripped 6 bases from V and 0 bases from J, with 18 bases between. This CDR3 spans 17 amino acids. Germline V gene data show CDR1 as LNHDA and CDR2 as SQIVND (reference sequence). The CDR3 spells CASSFTRRSTSGNTIYF. CDR3 in DNA: TGTGCCAGTAGCTTTACTCGCAGGTCAACCTCTGGAAACACCATATATTTT. Drawing the rest from reference TRBV19 and TRBJ1-3, the complete variable domain is DGGITQSPKYLFRKEGQNVTLSCEQNLNHDAMYWYRQDPGQGLRLIYYSQIVNDFQKGDIAEGYSVSREKKESFPLTVTSAQKNPTAFYLCASSFTRRSTSGNTIYFGEGSWLTVV.

V and J are TRBV19 and TRBJ2-4, with D possibly matching TRBD2 (6 bases). Looked up from germline, CDR1 is LNHDA and CDR2 is SQIVND (reference sequence). The CDR3 loop spans 14 amino acids. Deletions cut 7 bases from V and 2 bases from J, with 12 bases between. The CDR3 DNA follows: TGTGCCAGTACTTGGCGGGGAACCAAAAACATTCAGTACTTC. Translation gives CASTWRGTKNIQYF.

The chain recombines TRBV28 with TRBJ2-2; D is unresolved. Germline CDR1 and CDR2: MDHEN and SYDVKM. Trimming pared 2 bases from V and 5 bases from J, leaving 9 bases between. The CDR3 extends over 14 amino acids. The CDR3 here is CASSLPGSTGELFF. The CDR3 DNA reads TGTGCCAGCAGTTTACCCGGGTCGACCGGGGAGCTGTTTTTT.

There are a few counts of this clone. The V gene is TRBV10-3, the J gene TRBJ2-7; the D gene is possibly TRBD2 (6 bases). This CDR3 spans 16 amino acids. Trimming left V 10 bases short and J 5 bases short, with 27 bases between. CDR1 is ENHRY and CDR2 is SYGVKD in the germline V gene. CDR3 bases: TGTGCCAGCTCGGGACTCCTGGGTAGTAGAAGGGACGAGCAGTACTTC. It specifies CASSGLLGSRRDEQYF.

The chain employs TRBV6-6 and TRBJ1-5, with TRBD1 matching 8 bases. Germline V CDR1 and CDR2: MNHNY, SVGAGI (reference sequence). V shed 2 bases and J 6 bases; nucleotides not matched to a gene: 6. The length of the CDR3 is 15 residues. The CDR3: CASSYPPGGIQPQHF. CDR3 bases: TGTGCCAGCAGTTACCCACCAGGGGGCATTCAGCCCCAGCATTTT.

The chain has TRBV5-1 and TRBJ2-7, with 8 nucleotides matching TRBD1. V lost 4 bases and J lost 3; bases outside the gene matches: 6. This CDR3 has 14 residues. Germline-derived CDR1 and CDR2 are SGHRS and YFSETQ. CDR3 region: CASSQTGEYYEQYF. The CDR3 DNA reads as TGCGCCAGCAGCCAGACAGGGGAGTACTACGAGCAGTACTTC.

As regards this clone: This sample also contains other DNA sequences that code for the same CDR3. The J gene is TRBJ1-5, the V gene TRBV27; the D gene is possibly TRBD1 (5 bases). Trimming removed 5 bases at V and 6 bases at J, with 8 bases between. Germline V gene data show CDR1 as MNHEY and CDR2 as SMNVEV (reference sequence). This CDR3 has 12 amino acids. CDR3 sequence: CASSPQGQPQHF. As DNA, the CDR3 is TGTGCCAGCAGTCCGCAGGGTCAGCCCCAGCATTTT.

The genes are TRBV19 and TRBJ1-2; 8 positions agree with TRBD1. After removal of 3 bases from V and 4 bases from J, the junction contained 7 bases not matched to a gene. This CDR3 contains 15 residues. The germline V gene encodes CDR1 LNHDA and CDR2 SQIVND (reference sequence). The CDR3 is CASSIGQGGIYGYTF. Here the CDR3 DNA reads TGTGCCAGTAGTATTGGACAGGGAGGGATCTATGGCTACACCTTC.

This clone was detected only a few times. DNA of the CDR3: TGTGCCACCGGGACAGGGAGCACAGATACGCAGTATTTT. Translating it yields CATGTGSTDTQYF. V usage is TRBV24-1 and J usage is TRBJ2-3; 9 bases line up with TRBD1. This CDR3 is 13 amino acids long. Unmatched junction bases numbered 0, after V lost 9 bases and J lost 0 bases. CDR1 and CDR2 (germline): KGHDR, SFDVKD.